This T cell receptor (beta chain) originates from a study of blood T cell repertoires in COVID-19. Clones were sequenced by immunoSEQ multiplex PCR, and TCRdb holds only the in-frame ones, with some missing. The data contain fewer than 150,000 clones, almost 90% of them singletons. CDR3 length: 15 residues. Germline CDR1 and CDR2: MNHEY and SMNVEV (reference sequence). The V gene end was trimmed by 3 bases and the J gene end by 5 bases; junction bases not matched to a gene: 9. V usage is TRBV27 and J usage is TRBJ1-1; 7 bases align to TRBD1. The TCR sequence derives from a woman between 50 and 59 years old with active or convalescent COVID-19. Sample: peripheral blood. CDR3 region: CASSFGPGGYTEAFF. CDR3 nucleotide sequence: TGTGCCAGCAGTTTTGGGCCAGGGGGTTATACTGAAGCTTTCTTT.